This is a list of T cell receptor beta chains from one sample in a study of blood T cell repertoires in COVID-19. Produced via immunoSEQ multiplex PCR; TCRdb's table is partial and in-frame only. Of roughly 100,000 clones in the sample, approximately 72% were seen once. Material for sequencing was peripheral blood. Every receptor here comes from a woman between 70 and 85 years old with acute or convalescent COVID-19. Both conserved end residues are part of each CDR3. The order of the fields is CDR3 length, V gene, D gene, J gene, CDR3 protein. A D gene is named only where the DNA matches it firmly.

>14|TRBV11-2|TRBD1|TRBJ1-2
CASSLDQGGYGYTF
>17|TRBV19|TRBD2|TRBJ2-3
CASSISPSGVSTDTQYF
>13|TRBV6-5|.|TRBJ1-2
CASSSAPQGGYTF
>17|TRBV5-1|TRBD2|TRBJ2-3
CASSKPGLADNTDTQYF
>17|TRBV15|TRBD2|TRBJ2-7
CATSRLILAGGRDEQYF
>14|TRBV6-6|TRBD1|TRBJ1-5
CASSYRQGSQPQHF
>17|TRBV5-1|TRBD1|TRBJ2-6
CASSLQGASSGANVLTF
>15|TRBV10-3|TRBD1|TRBJ2-3
CAISPGTGSPSTQYF
>14|TRBV5-4|TRBD1|TRBJ1-1
CASSLDRGNTEAFF
>13|TRBV11-2|.|TRBJ1-5
CASSAFSGQPQHF
>15|TRBV6-5|TRBD2|TRBJ2-4
CASRSGGAAKNIQYF
>13|TRBV28|TRBD2|TRBJ2-3
CATKAGVADTQYF
>16|TRBV27|.|TRBJ1-5
CASSSSSQAVKQPQHF
>14|TRBV6-5|TRBD1|TRBJ2-7
CASRTGTGILKQYF
>14|TRBV11-3|.|TRBJ2-5
CASSTGGPGETQYF
>15|TRBV5-1|.|TRBJ1-3
CASSRDSSFGNTIYF
>17|TRBV11-2|.|TRBJ2-1
CASSLGGKTYRGPEQFF
>13|TRBV6-5|TRBD1|TRBJ1-2
CASRRQGDYGYTF
>15|TRBV3-1/TRBV3-2|TRBD1|TRBJ1-6
CASSQGRGFNSPLHF
>14|TRBV6-4|TRBD2|TRBJ2-1
CASSPGLGSYEQFF
>16|TRBV3-1/TRBV3-2|.|TRBJ2-5
CASSQGGGKYQETQYF
>12|TRBV4-1|.|TRBJ2-2
CASSSDPGELFF
>17|TRBV19|TRBD2|TRBJ2-7
CASSIRATSGSTYEQYF
>14|TRBV9|TRBD1|TRBJ2-1
CASTWGQAYNEQFF
>12|TRBV10-2|.|TRBJ1-1
CASSPGFTEAFF
>13|TRBV5-1|.|TRBJ1-6
CASSSQDNSPLHF
>15|TRBV11-1|.|TRBJ2-3
CASSPGQGSADTQYF